This T cell receptor (beta chain) was sequenced for a study of T-cell memory formation after mild COVID-19. For the study at large: TCR clusters were mostly confined to one donor each. Whole-study results and caveats: Clones shrinking from day 15 to 85 showed even CD4/CD8 mixes; later expanders tilted CD4+. Proof of SARS-CoV-2 specificity was absent for the second-wave clones that crested on day 37.

TCRdb independently ran MiXCR on the 5' RACE reads; one entry per CDR3 protein. In the table there are approximately 500,000 distinct CDR3 sequences, about 23% of which are singletons. This CDR3 comprises 16 residues. V lost 6 bases to trimming and J lost 1 base, with 19 bases between them. Germline CDR1 is SNHLY and CDR2 is FYNNEI. Comments on this clonotype: The target antigen is unknown.

This chain links TRBV2 with TRBJ2-7, with D possibly matching TRBD2 (7 bases). The sequence came from an adult woman who had mild COVID-19 (a few samples of this study predate the infection). Cell type and time point are not known. The sample comprised PBMCs or a T cell subset sorted from them (not recorded which). The CDR3 loop is CASRSEGGGPSYEQYF. As DNA, the CDR3 is TGTGCCAGCAGATCCGAGGGGGGAGGGCCGTCCTACGAGCAGTACTTC.